Given below is one T cell receptor beta chain in context. The target antigen is unknown. Amplified TCR beta CDR3 regions derived from RNA transcripts. HTBI primers were the set used in a first-round RT-PCR of the TCR CDR3. TCRdb called the multiplex PCR reads again in MiXCR, with one record for every CDR3 protein. Here the sample spans about 400,000 distinct CDR3 sequences, about 13% being singletons. The entry originates in a study of T cells in Graves' hyperthyroidism and ophthalmopathy. Study details: Peripheral blood was obtained at initial diagnosis, preceding any treatment.

If no ophthalmopathy progression occurred within 18 months, Graves' hyperthyroidism was stable. Study findings and constraints: Most clonotypes that expanded in the thyroid above 0.001 also showed up in blood.

CDR1 is SGHRS and CDR2 is YFSETQ in the germline V gene. The CDR3 contains 15 residues. Trimming cost V 2 bases and J 4 bases; bases outside gene matches: 5. V usage is TRBV5-1 and J usage is TRBJ1-2; 10 bases agree with TRBD1. This clonotype was obtained from a woman between 18 and 29 years old with Graves' hyperthyroidism. Sequencing used blood. CDR3 bases: TGCGCCAGCAGCTTTCGACAGGGGGCTGGCTATGGCTACACCTTC. Translation: CASSFRQGAGYGYTF.